These 17 T cell receptor beta chains came from one sample sequenced in a study of identical twins. TCRdb processed the 5' RACE reads anew with MiXCR; each CDR3 protein has one entry. The sample lists approximately 600,000 distinct CDR3 sequences, roughly 7.1% occurring once. In addition, the sample was reused for a study of yellow fever vaccine responses in identical twins.

The specimen was PBMCs. Receptor source: a woman younger than 35 in good health.

The CDR3 nucleotides read TGTGCCAGCAGCGTAGGGGTTAGCGGGGGACACAATGAGCAGTTCTTC. This translates into CASSVGVSGGHNEQFF. This chain links TRBV9 with TRBJ2-1; 9 positions agree with TRBD2. CDR3 length: 16 residues. J was trimmed by 5 bases and V by 0 bases; bases with no gene match: 6. CDR1 is SGDLS and CDR2 is YYNGEE in the germline V gene.

This clonotype appeared a few times. The chain recombines TRBV10-3 with TRBJ2-5; D remains ambiguous. V was cut by 4 bases and J by 1 base, with 7 bases left in between. Germline V gene data show CDR1 as ENHRY and CDR2 as SYGVKD. The CDR3 has 13 amino acids. CDR3: CAISARSQETQYF. CDR3 sequence (DNA): TGTGCCATCAGTGCAAGGTCCCAAGAGACCCAGTACTTC.

CDR3 amino acids: CASSQDERVNEQFF. Here the CDR3 DNA reads TGCGCCAGCAGCCAAGATGAGAGAGTGAATGAGCAGTTCTTC. This chain joins TRBV4-1 and TRBJ2-1, with unresolved D. Germline V gene sequence: CDR1 MGHRA, CDR2 YSYEKL. The CDR3 runs 14 residues. V was cut by 0 bases and J by 7 bases, with 10 bases left in between.

V is TRBV28 and J is TRBJ2-7, with D hard to call. This CDR3 has 12 amino acids. In germline, CDR1 is MDHEN, CDR2 SYDVKM. Trimming stripped 6 bases from V and 0 bases from J, with 6 bases between. The CDR3 DNA sequence: TGTGCCAGCAGGGGATACTCCTACGAGCAGTACTTC. Translating gives CASRGYSYEQYF.

The rearrangement joins TRBV7-6 to TRBJ2-2; 9 nucleotides agree with TRBD2. In germline, CDR1 is SGHVS, CDR2 FNYEAQ. The CDR3 contains 16 residues. Unmatched junction bases numbered 6, after V lost 7 bases and J lost 0 bases. The CDR3 region has the DNA TGTGCCAGCACTAAAGGACTAGCGTCGAACACCGGGGAGCTGTTTTTT. Translated, it gives CASTKGLASNTGELFF.

This clonotype was observed many times. V gene TRBV5-5 combines with J gene TRBJ1-3; D remains ambiguous. In germline, CDR1 is SGHKS, CDR2 YYEKEE (reference sequence). CDR3 length: 14 amino acids. Between the trimmed V and J ends, which lost 1 base and 4 bases, there was a span of 9 bases. The CDR3 DNA is TGTGCCAGCAGCTTGACGAGGACGGGAAACACCATATATTTT. Translating it yields CASSLTRTGNTIYF.

This clonotype was seen a handful of times. The CDR3 here is CSARAPPYNEQFF. The CDR3, as DNA: TGCAGTGCTAGAGCTCCACCTTACAATGAGCAGTTCTTC. The chain recombines TRBV20-1 with TRBJ2-1; D not certain. V lost 1 base to trimming and J lost 4 bases, with 8 bases between them. The CDR3 totals 13 residues. In germline, CDR1 is DFQATT, CDR2 SNEGSKA (reference sequence).

This clonotype was counted at least ten times. The J gene is TRBJ2-3, the V gene TRBV20-1; 11 bases fit TRBD2. After removal of 6 bases from V and 0 bases from J, the junction contained 8 bases not matched to a gene. This CDR3 comprises 16 residues. Germline CDR1 is DFQATT and CDR2 is SNEGSKA (reference sequence). This chain's CDR3 is CSAQTGTSGSTDTQYF. The CDR3 bases are TGCAGTGCCCAGACCGGGACTAGCGGAAGCACAGATACGCAGTATTTT.

This clonotype has just a few counts. The chain links TRBV7-7 to TRBJ2-5; D is unclear. Trimming stripped 0 bases from V and 4 bases from J, with 9 bases between. The germline V gene has CDR1 SSHAT and CDR2 FNYEAQ (reference sequence). There are 14 residues in the CDR3. The CDR3 DNA reads as TGTGCCAGCAGCTTAGCAGGGTCTGGAGAGACCCAGTACTTC. Protein: CASSLAGSGETQYF. Using reference TRBV7-7 and TRBJ2-5 for the parts outside the CDR3, the full variable domain is GAGVSQSPRYKVTKRGQDVTLRCDPISSHATLYWYQQALGQGPEFLTYFNYEAQPDKSGLPSDRFSAERPEGSISTLTIQRTEQRDSAMYRCASSLAGSGETQYFGPGTRLLVL.

This sequence joins TRBV7-9 and TRBJ2-2; D perhaps matches TRBD2 (5 bases). Trimming shortened V by 3 bases and J by 5 bases, and 13 bases separated the two germline ends. The CDR3 length is 15 residues. Germline CDR1 reads SEHNR; CDR2 reads FQNEAQ (reference sequence). The CDR3 region is CASSFVGDRTGELFF. Here the CDR3 DNA reads TGTGCCAGCAGCTTTGTGGGAGATCGAACCGGGGAGCTGTTTTTT.

V usage is TRBV13 and J usage is TRBJ2-7, with D possibly matching TRBD2 (5 bases). The CDR3 extends over 19 amino acids. Germline assignment: CDR1 PRHDT and CDR2 FYEKMQ (reference sequence). The ends were cut back, 5 bases at V and 2 bases at J, with 28 bases in the middle. CDR3 loop: CASSLSLGSGGVTTYEQYV. The CDR3 bases are TGTGCCAGCAGCCTATCTTTGGGGAGCGGCGGCGTGACGACCTACGAGCAGTACGTC.

This clonotype came up a few times. The chain combines TRBV6-2 or TRBV6-3 with TRBJ2-5; 7 bases align to TRBD1. V gave up 6 bases and J gave up 1 base; unmatched junction bases: 8. This CDR3 has 15 residues. CDR1 and CDR2 from the germline V gene are MNHEY and SVGEGT. The CDR3 loop is CASSQGTVAQETQYF. The CDR3 DNA reads TGTGCCAGCAGCCAAGGGACAGTAGCCCAAGAGACCCAGTACTTC.

This clonotype was observed many times. The DNA for the CDR3 is TGTGCCAGCAGTTTGCGGGACAGCACAGATACGCAGTATTTT. Its translation: CASSLRDSTDTQYF. This chain connects TRBV28 to TRBJ2-3; TRBD2 might be the D (6 bases). The CDR3 has 14 amino acids. With 3 bases removed from V and 0 bases from J, the gap between germline ends came to 7 bases. CDR1 and CDR2 (germline): MDHEN, SYDVKM.

The CDR3 protein is CSARQGLAGLGEQYF. In DNA form, the CDR3 reads TGCAGTGCTAGGCAGGGACTAGCGGGTCTTGGAGAGCAGTACTTC. The V call is TRBV20-1, the J call TRBJ2-7, with 12 bases aligning to TRBD2. Per the germline V gene, CDR1 is DFQATT and CDR2 is SNEGSKA (reference sequence). The J segment lost 7 bases and the V segment lost 3 bases, leaving 10 bases of the junction unmatched. This CDR3 is 15 amino acids long.

The sample holds a few counts of this clonotype. CDR3 sequence reads: CAISLSDTQYF. CDR3 bases: TGTGCCATCAGTCTTTCAGATACGCAGTATTTT. This chain uses TRBV10-3 with TRBJ2-3; the D is unclear. Germline V gives CDR1 ENHRY, CDR2 SYGVKD. The CDR3 sequence is 11 residues long. Trimming cost V 5 bases and J 4 bases, with 4 bases left between them.

This clonotype was observed a few times. The rearrangement uses TRBV11-2 and TRBJ2-2; no reliable D call. The germline CDR1 and CDR2 sequences are SGHAT and FQNNGV. The V gene lost 1 base and the J gene lost 8 bases, with 14 bases spanning the gap. CDR3 length: 15 amino acids. CDR3 nucleotide sequence: TGTGCCAGCAGCTTAGGGGTGGCTAGAAGTGGGGAGCTGTTTTTT. Translating it yields CASSLGVARSGELFF.

This clonotype was found a few times. The chain links TRBV6-5 to TRBJ2-7; D perhaps matches TRBD1 (5 bases). CDR1 and CDR2 (germline): MNHEY, SVGAGI. This CDR3 region has 16 residues. Trimming removed 2 bases at V and 4 bases at J, with 18 bases between. CDR3 nucleotides: TGTGCCAGCAGTTACGGTCTTTCAGGGCTTGTGTACGAGCAGTACGTC. Its translation is CASSYGLSGLVYEQYV.